These T cell receptor beta chains were read from a single sample in a study of cytomegalovirus exposure and HLA in healthy donors. The protocol was immunoSEQ multiplex PCR, while the TCRdb copy is restricted to in-frame clones and leaves out a portion. The sample lists about 120,000 clones, less than 80% occurring once. Sequencing was performed on PBMCs. Receptor source: a woman in her thirties in good health and CMV-seronegative. The CDR3 runs from the conserved cysteine through the conserved F or W. A D gene is named only where the DNA matches it firmly. Clone sizes are given selectively: once, few, many, or a class where the clone is expanded.

v_gene	abundance	j_gene	d_gene	CDR3aa	CDR3nt
TRBV5-4	.	TRBJ2-3	.	CASSQGGDTQYF	TGTGCCAGCAGCCAGGGTGGGGATACGCAGTATTTT
TRBV7-6	.	TRBJ1-6	TRBD1	CASTLEGQGYNSPLHF	TGTGCCAGCACCCTCGAGGGACAGGGGTATAATTCACCCCTCCACTTT
TRBV6-4	few	TRBJ1-1	.	CASSSTGNTEAFF	TGTGCCAGCAGTTCGACAGGGAACACTGAAGCTTTCTTT
TRBV4-3	.	TRBJ2-7	.	CASSQALSGYEQYF	TGCGCCAGCAGCCAAGCACTATCGGGATACGAGCAGTACTTC
TRBV29-1	few	TRBJ2-1	TRBD2	CSAGGGNKKSNEQFF	TGCAGCGCGGGGGGTGGGAACAAAAAGTCCAATGAGCAGTTCTTC
TRBV5-1	.	TRBJ2-1	TRBD2	CASSSGLAGRSSYNEQFF	TGCGCCAGCAGCTCGGGACTAGCGGGTAGGAGCTCCTACAATGAGCAGTTCTTC
TRBV27	few	TRBJ1-5	TRBD1	CASSLWPPRQGGFQPQHF	TGTGCCAGCAGTTTGTGGCCCCCTCGACAGGGAGGTTTTCAGCCCCAGCATTTT
TRBV29-1	.	TRBJ1-1	TRBD1	CSVGTGGNTEAFF	TGCAGCGTGGGGACAGGGGGGAACACTGAAGCTTTCTTT
TRBV27	.	TRBJ1-5	.	CASSLSSRQPQHF	TGTGCCAGCAGTTTATCGAGTCGACAGCCCCAGCATTTT
TRBV6-6	few	TRBJ1-2	.	CASSYLRPREGGYTF	TGTGCCAGCAGTTATTTACGACCGCGGGAGGGGGGCTACACCTTC
TRBV27	once	TRBJ2-7	.	CASSTTVAYEQYF	TGTGCCAGCAGTACGACAGTAGCCTACGAGCAGTACTTC
TRBV6-8	.	TRBJ2-7	.	CATLVSTRPSYEQYF	TGTGCCACCCTAGTATCCACAAGGCCCTCCTACGAGCAGTACTTC
TRBV5-4	few	TRBJ2-7	TRBD1	CASSPRDRGYEQYF	TGTGCCAGCAGCCCCCGGGACAGGGGTTACGAGCAGTACTTC
TRBV14	.	TRBJ2-2	.	CASSQYKGHQGTGELFF	TGTGCCAGCAGCCAATACAAAGGACACCAGGGCACCGGGGAGCTGTTTTTT
TRBV6-5	.	TRBJ2-1	.	CASSYRDISYNEQFF	TGTGCCAGCAGTTACCGGGATATCTCCTACAATGAGCAGTTCTTC
TRBV28	.	TRBJ1-5	.	CASRSQRQVLDQPQHF	TGTGCCAGCAGGTCACAACGGCAGGTTTTGGATCAGCCCCAGCATTTT
TRBV5-4	few	TRBJ1-3	.	CASRHTGPRGSGNTIYF	TGTGCCAGCAGACATACAGGGCCAAGAGGCTCTGGAAACACCATATATTTT
TRBV9	.	TRBJ2-7	TRBD2	CASSVGLAGGQAYEQYF	TGTGCCAGCAGCGTAGGGCTAGCGGGAGGTCAGGCCTACGAGCAGTACTTC
TRBV28	once	TRBJ2-1	TRBD1	CASWDSRTHEQFF	TGTGCCAGCTGGGACAGTCGAACGCATGAGCAGTTCTTC
TRBV27	few	TRBJ1-2	.	CASMKSGTGGGYTF	TGTGCCAGCATGAAGTCGGGGACCGGGGGTGGCTACACCTTC
TRBV29-1	.	TRBJ1-2	TRBD1	CSVETGQGVYGYTF	TGCAGCGTTGAGACTGGACAGGGCGTCTATGGCTACACCTTC
TRBV28	.	TRBJ2-7	TRBD1	CASRQDRVHF	TGTGCCAGCAGACAAGACAGGGTGCACTTC
TRBV5-6	few	TRBJ2-7	.	CASSLGSGGGGYLSEQYF	TGTGCCAGCAGCTTGGGCTCCGGGGGTGGGGGGTACCTAAGCGAGCAGTACTTC
TRBV28	.	TRBJ1-1	.	CASRPYRETEAFF	TGTGCCAGCAGGCCCTACAGGGAAACTGAAGCTTTCTTT
TRBV5-1	few	TRBJ2-3	.	CASSLRGSRSDTQYF	TGCGCCAGCAGCTTAAGAGGGAGTCGGTCCGATACGCAGTATTTT
TRBV27	few	TRBJ1-1	.	CASSAQVMNTEAFF	TGTGCCAGCAGTGCACAGGTGATGAACACTGAAGCTTTCTTT
TRBV6-6	.	TRBJ2-4	TRBD1	CASSTRQGAVGNIQYF	TGTGCCAGCAGTACCCGACAGGGGGCTGTAGGAAACATTCAGTACTTC
TRBV6-5	.	TRBJ2-7	TRBD1	CASSFSIGQVGYEQYF	TGTGCCAGCAGTTTCTCAATCGGACAGGTGGGCTACGAGCAGTACTTC
TRBV10-3	.	TRBJ1-3	TRBD1	CAISRDRTSSGNTIYF	TGTGCCATCAGCCGGGACAGAACTAGCTCTGGAAACACCATATATTTT
TRBV28	.	TRBJ2-7	TRBD2	CASSLLGLAGVYEQYF	TGTGCCAGCAGTTTACTGGGACTAGCGGGAGTCTACGAGCAGTACTTC
TRBV10-2	.	TRBJ2-3	.	CASSERSSATGTDTQYF	TGCGCCAGCAGTGAGCGATCTAGCGCGACGGGCACAGATACGCAGTATTTT
TRBV6-5	.	TRBJ1-2	TRBD1	CASSDRGPIGYTF	TGTGCCAGCAGTGACAGGGGGCCGATTGGCTACACCTTC
TRBV6-5	.	TRBJ2-3	.	CASTGFGSTDTQYF	TGTGCCAGCACGGGGTTTGGGAGCACAGATACGCAGTATTTT
TRBV7-9	.	TRBJ2-1	.	CASSPEQGTYPYNEQFF	TGTGCCAGCAGCCCCGAGCAGGGGACCTACCCCTACAATGAGCAGTTCTTC
TRBV5-6	.	TRBJ1-1	TRBD1	CASSLAGGNTEAFF	TGTGCCAGCAGCTTGGCAGGGGGGAACACTGAAGCTTTCTTT
TRBV19	.	TRBJ1-2	.	CASSIAADYGYTF	TGTGCCAGTAGTATCGCGGCAGACTATGGCTACACCTTC
TRBV25-1	few	TRBJ2-5	.	CASSKGWTLQETQYF	TGTGCCAGCTCCAAGGGGTGGACCCTCCAAGAGACCCAGTACTTC
TRBV10-3	.	TRBJ1-4	TRBD1	CAISSDRGVTNEKLFF	TGTGCCATCAGTTCGGACAGGGGGGTGACTAATGAAAAACTGTTTTTT